The subject of this entry is one T cell receptor beta chain. Its antigen is unknown. Per-base qualities were not stored, and no clone one base away is much larger. This record belongs to a study of T-cell reconstitution after alpha-beta-depleted transplantation in children (dated by TCRdb to the mid-2010s). About the study as a whole: Using TCR repertoire profiling, the study followed T-cell immune reconstitution in a quantitative way in children after TCRalphabeta/CD19-depleted allogeneic hematopoietic cell transplantation. What the study reported, not specific to this receptor: In some patients, the high TCRbeta diversity seen at day 60 was put down to recipient T cells and intrathymic progenitors that had survived conditioning. About two months after transplant, the apparently early recovery of alphabetaT-cell counts reportedly depended on just several hundred clones that had expanded rapidly and came from non-depleted graft cells. The frequencies of hyperexpanded clones fell over the following months, and after one year, T-cell counts and TCRbeta diversity were mostly attributed to newly produced T cells.

From the cysteine through the phenylalanine, the CDR3 covers 12 amino acids. CDR3 DNA is the only sequence kept; it has 36 bases, read in frame from the first base. CDR1 is given as SEHNR and CDR2 as FQNEAQ, both from the germline V gene (reference sequence). Cut back by 3 bases and 6 bases, the V and J ends lie 8 bases apart. Receptor amplification or capture employed PCR. TCRdb shows the sequencer as Illumina HiSeq 2500. To normalize quantification of the TCRbeta repertoire, the TCR libraries were built with molecular barcoding that relied on unique molecular identifiers. Through fastp at Q25 and MiXCR, TCRdb rebuilt clones from the public reads, retaining in-frame beta chains. Rows with a matching CDR3 protein are joined into one entry that keeps the most common DNA and genes. This sample comprises tens of thousands of distinct CDR3 sequences, roughly 6.5% of them detected only once. 25% to 30% of the sample lies in the top ten.

The sample's time point label, decoded: day 60 (about 2 months) after transplantation. What the treatment or condition label conveys for this sample: allogeneic hematopoietic cell transplantation with graft depleted of TCRalphabeta T cells and CD19 B cells. The children who served as transplant recipients had been given grafts of TCRalphabeta/CD19-depleted allogeneic hematopoietic cells. This chain is built from TRBV7-9 and TRBJ1-2; the D gene is perhaps TRBD1, on 5 matching bases. The sample in question was peripheral blood, obtained 60 days after TCRalphabeta/CD19-depleted stem cell transplant. The TCR was taken from a child less than two years old who had a stem cell transplant for acute myeloid leukemia, so the T cells may come from the graft donor. The DNA sequence is given as TGTGCCAGCAGCTTTTGGGGGGATGGCTACACCTTC. This codes for CASSFWGDGYTF.